This T cell receptor (beta chain) stems from a study of blood T cells in healthy people across ages. A word on this clonotype: Its antigen is currently unknown. Relative to the germline gene, one junction end is altered; a read error may explain this.

Study observations and caveats: In long-lived donors, naive CD4+ cell counts and diversity exceeded those of aged donors.

Primed by a sample-barcoded 5' primer and a J-beta primer mix, a second PCR proceeded for roughly 7 to 11 cycles. Individual samples furnished no less than 2.5 million CDR3-containing paired-end reads apiece. One entry per CDR3 protein results from TCRdb running MiXCR on the 5' RACE reads. The data contain about 730,000 distinct CDR3 sequences, around 46% of them singletons. This TCR was recovered from a woman aged 55-75 years in good health. Sequenced input: blood.

In DNA form, the CDR3 reads TGTGTCAGCAGCCAAGATACTAGCGGCTACAATGAGCAGTTCTTC. The encoded protein is CVSSQDTSGYNEQFF. The chain combines TRBV3-1 with TRBJ2-1, with 8 positions matching TRBD2. CDR3 length: 15 amino acids. Germline-derived CDR1 and CDR2 are LGHDT and YNNKEL (reference sequence).